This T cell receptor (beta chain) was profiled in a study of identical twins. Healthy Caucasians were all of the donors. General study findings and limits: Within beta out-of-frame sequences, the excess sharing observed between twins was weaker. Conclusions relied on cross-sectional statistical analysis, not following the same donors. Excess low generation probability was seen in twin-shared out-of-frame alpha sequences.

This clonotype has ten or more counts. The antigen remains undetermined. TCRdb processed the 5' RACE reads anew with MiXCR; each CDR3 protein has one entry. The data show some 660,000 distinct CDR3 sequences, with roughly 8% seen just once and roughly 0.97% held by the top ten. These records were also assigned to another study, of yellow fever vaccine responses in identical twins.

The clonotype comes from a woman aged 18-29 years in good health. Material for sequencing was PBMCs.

The CDR3 loop is CASSLGGAEAFF. The CDR3 DNA is TGTGCCAGCAGTTTGGGGGGCGCTGAAGCTTTCTTT. The chain is built from TRBV12-3 or TRBV12-4 and TRBJ1-1, with D perhaps matching TRBD1 (6 bases). Trimming took off 3 bases at V and 6 bases at J, with 8 bases between the two ends. The CDR3 loop spans 12 amino acids.